This TCR beta chain is from a study of cytomegalovirus exposure and HLA in healthy donors. Overall study results and limits: Productive status was seen about 90% or about 30% of the time for most TCR beta V segments in an earlier analysis.

PCR used 60 Vbeta primers and 13 Jbeta primers. Sequenced by immunoSEQ multiplex PCR; TCRdb stores in-frame clones only, minus some. The table lists about 160,000 clones, 75% to 85% of them singletons. This clone was counted only a few times. Its antigen is currently unknown. The clonotype was recovered from a man aged 25-45 years in good health and CMV-seronegative. Sequencing input: PBMCs.

CDR3 protein: CASSSPSGETSTDTQYF. CDR3 DNA: TGTGCCAGCAGCTCCCCCTCGGGGGAAACTAGCACAGATACGCAGTATTTT. V gene TRBV5-4 combines with J gene TRBJ2-3; tentative D call: TRBD2 (6 bases). The CDR3 contains 17 residues. Germline V lookup: CDR1 SGHNT, CDR2 YYREEE (reference sequence). The V and J ends lost 3 bases and 0 bases respectively, with 17 bases between them.